A selection of T cell receptor beta chains follows, all from one sample in a study of T cell changes during pregnancy in multiple sclerosis. Clones were sequenced by immunoSEQ multiplex PCR, and TCRdb holds only the in-frame ones, with some missing. This table holds around 71,000 clones, approximately 94% found once. Sequencing was performed on peripheral blood, taken in the third trimester of pregnancy. Every receptor here comes from a female donor with multiple sclerosis, enrolled in a pregnancy study. CDR3s include the opening cysteine and the closing phenylalanine or tryptophan. Each record gives: clone size, D gene, J gene, V gene, CDR3 DNA, CDR3 protein. A D gene is named only where the DNA matches it firmly. Clone size is not always given. Where it is, it says once, few, many or a class for expanded clones.

>once|TRBD2|TRBJ2-3|TRBV7-6
TGTGCCAGCAGCTTACGGGGGAGGGCAACAGATACGCAGTATTTT
CASSLRGRATDTQYF
>.|TRBD1|TRBJ2-7|TRBV28
TGTGCCAGCACCACCCCCCAGGGGGCAACCTACGAGCAGTACTTC
CASTTPQGATYEQYF
>.|TRBD1|TRBJ2-2|TRBV28
TGTGCCAGCAGTGGTGCCGGGACAGGGAGCACCGGGGAGCTGTTTTTT
CASSGAGTGSTGELFF
>once|.|TRBJ2-1|TRBV28
TGTGCCAGCAGCAACCATCCAAGCGCAGCCTACAATGAGCAGTTCTTC
CASSNHPSAAYNEQFF
>once|.|TRBJ1-5|TRBV4-1
TGCGCCAGCAGCCCCTCTGTTGGGCTCGAGCCCCAGCATTTT
CASSPSVGLEPQHF
>.|.|TRBJ1-1|TRBV6-1
TGTGCCAGCAGTGAACTCCCGGGGGTCAGCACTGAAGCTTTCTTT
CASSELPGVSTEAFF
>.|.|TRBJ1-3|TRBV5-8
TGTGCCAGCAGCCCGGGGAGGGTTCCCAGGATATCTGGAAACACCATATATTTT
CASSPGRVPRISGNTIYF
>.|.|TRBJ2-1|TRBV7-9
TGTGCCAGCGGGCACCAGGGTTTCAATGAGCAGTTCTTC
CASGHQGFNEQFF
>.|.|TRBJ1-2|TRBV7-9
TGTGCCAGCAGCTCCGGGGGGGGCTCCCTCTATGGCTACACCTTC
CASSSGGGSLYGYTF
>.|.|TRBJ1-5|TRBV10-3
TGTGCCATCAGTGAGTCCGGGATGGAGCAGCCCCAGCATTTT
CAISESGMEQPQHF
>few|.|TRBJ2-7|TRBV27
TGTGCCAGCAGCACTTCTCACGAGCAGTACTTC
CASSTSHEQYF
>.|TRBD2|TRBJ2-6|TRBV9
TGTGCCAGCAGCGTAGTAGCGGGAGGGCCTAGGGCCAACGTCCTGACTTTC
CASSVVAGGPRANVLTF
>once|.|TRBJ2-5|TRBV5-1
TGCGCCAGCAGCGAGGGAAGAGGCTCCCAAGAGACCCAGTACTTC
CASSEGRGSQETQYF
>.|.|TRBJ2-2|TRBV11-1
TGTGCCAGCAGCTCCCGGAGGGAGACCGGGGAGCTGTTTTTT
CASSSRRETGELFF
>.|.|TRBJ1-2|TRBV7-2
TGTGCCAGCAGCTCCGACAGGCCCCTCACTAACTATGGCTACACCTTC
CASSSDRPLTNYGYTF
>.|.|TRBJ2-2|TRBV2
TGTGCCAGCAGTGGGACAGCCAACACCGGGGAGCTGTTTTTT
CASSGTANTGELFF
>.|TRBD1|TRBJ2-7|TRBV29-1
TGCAGCGTTGAAGTCGGCCCCGGGACAGCCTCCTACGAGCAGTACTTC
CSVEVGPGTASYEQYF
>.|TRBD2|TRBJ2-3|TRBV6-5
TGTGCCAGCAGGCGGGAGGAATACACAGATACGCAGTATTTT
CASRREEYTDTQYF
>.|.|TRBJ2-7|TRBV4-1
TGCGCCAGCAGCCAAGGTTGGCAGGACTCCTACGAGCAGTACTTC
CASSQGWQDSYEQYF
>.|TRBD1|TRBJ2-4|TRBV6-1
TGTGCCAGCAGTGAAGGGACAGGGCTCAAAAACATTCAGTACTTC
CASSEGTGLKNIQYF
>.|.|TRBJ1-5|TRBV7-3
TGTGCCAGCAGCCCCCAAAGCGGACCGGGTCAGCCCCAGCATTTT
CASSPQSGPGQPQHF
>.|TRBD1|TRBJ1-4|TRBV10-3
TGTGCCATCAGTGACCCGGGACAGGGAAATGAAAAACTGTTTTTT
CAISDPGQGNEKLFF
>once|TRBD2|TRBJ2-3|TRBV5-4
TGTGCCAGCAGCTTGGGTGCTAGCGGGAGTGCAGATACGCAGTATTTT
CASSLGASGSADTQYF
>.|TRBD2|TRBJ2-7|TRBV30
TGTGCCTGGACCAGACCTTCCCTAGCGGGGGGCGGCGAGCAGTACTTC
CAWTRPSLAGGGEQYF
>.|.|TRBJ1-6|TRBV27
TGTGCCAGCAGTTTATTCAGGGGTTCACCCCTCCACTTT
CASSLFRGSPLHF